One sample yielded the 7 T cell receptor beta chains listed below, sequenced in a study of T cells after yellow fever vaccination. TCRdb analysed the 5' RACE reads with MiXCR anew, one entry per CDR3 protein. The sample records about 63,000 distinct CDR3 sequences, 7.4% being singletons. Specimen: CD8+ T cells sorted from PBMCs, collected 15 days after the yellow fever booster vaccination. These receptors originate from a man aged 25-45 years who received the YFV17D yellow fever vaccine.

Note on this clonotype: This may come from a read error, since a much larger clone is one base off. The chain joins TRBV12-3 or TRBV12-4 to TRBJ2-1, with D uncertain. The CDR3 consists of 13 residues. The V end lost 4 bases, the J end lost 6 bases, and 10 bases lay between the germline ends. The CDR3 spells CASSSNGRNEQFF. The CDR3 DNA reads TGTGCCAGCAGTTCAAACGGTCGCAATGAGCAGTTCTTC.

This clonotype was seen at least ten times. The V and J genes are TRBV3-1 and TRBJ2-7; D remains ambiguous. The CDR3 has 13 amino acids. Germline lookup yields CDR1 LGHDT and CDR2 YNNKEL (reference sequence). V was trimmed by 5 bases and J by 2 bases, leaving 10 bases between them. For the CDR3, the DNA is TGTGCCAGCAGCGTCAGAGACCCCTACGAGCAGTACTTC. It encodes CASSVRDPYEQYF.

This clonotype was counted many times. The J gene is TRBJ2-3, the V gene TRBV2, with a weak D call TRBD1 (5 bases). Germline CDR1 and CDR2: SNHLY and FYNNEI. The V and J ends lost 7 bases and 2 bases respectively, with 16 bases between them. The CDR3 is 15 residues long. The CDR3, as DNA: TGTGCCAGCAACCCCGGACAACGGAACACAGATACGCAGTATTTT. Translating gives CASNPGQRNTDTQYF.

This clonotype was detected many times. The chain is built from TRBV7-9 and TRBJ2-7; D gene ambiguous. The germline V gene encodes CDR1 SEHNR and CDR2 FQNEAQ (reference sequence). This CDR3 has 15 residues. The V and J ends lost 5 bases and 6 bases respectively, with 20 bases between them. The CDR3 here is CASSPWIASSSEQYF. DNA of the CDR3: TGTGCCAGCAGCCCGTGGATCGCCTCATCATCCGAGCAGTACTTC.

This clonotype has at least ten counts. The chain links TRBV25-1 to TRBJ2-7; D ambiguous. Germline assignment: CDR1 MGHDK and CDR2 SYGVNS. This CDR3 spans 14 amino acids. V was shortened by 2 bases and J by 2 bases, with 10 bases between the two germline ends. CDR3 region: CASSEGLVAYEQYF. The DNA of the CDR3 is TGTGCCAGCAGTGAAGGTTTAGTAGCCTACGAGCAGTACTTC.

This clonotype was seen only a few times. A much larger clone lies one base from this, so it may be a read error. The CDR3 sequence: CANTGDYNEQFF. CDR3 DNA sequence: TGTGCCAACACGGGTGATTACAATGAGCAGTTCTTC. The gene calls are TRBV7-9 and TRBJ2-1, with D unclear. This CDR3 comprises 12 residues. With 10 bases removed from V and 4 bases from J, the gap between germline ends came to 11 bases. Germline lookup yields CDR1 SEHNR and CDR2 FQNEAQ (reference sequence).

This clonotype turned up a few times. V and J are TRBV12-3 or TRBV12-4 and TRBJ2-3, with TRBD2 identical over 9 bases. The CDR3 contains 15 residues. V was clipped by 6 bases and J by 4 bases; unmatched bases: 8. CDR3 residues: CASSIGLAKSDTQYF. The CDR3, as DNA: TGTGCCAGCAGCATCGGACTAGCGAAGTCAGATACGCAGTATTTT.